This section outlines one T cell receptor (beta chain) sequence together with its context. The antigen remains unidentified. The sample comes from a study of yellow fever vaccine responses in identical twins. Germline V lookup: CDR1 MNHNS, CDR2 SASEGT. Trimming shortened V by 1 base and J by 1 base, and 6 bases separated the two germline ends. The CDR3 is 14 residues long. TCRdb re-called the RT-PCR reads with MiXCR, one entry per CDR3 protein. This table has thousands of distinct CDR3 sequences, roughly 70% appearing once. Findings and caveats of the study: Twins reportedly had a vaccine T cell response that seemed partly convergent, partly personalized.

This specimen was T cells from blood (PBMCs), unsorted or a sorted subset (not recorded which), taken before or after yellow fever vaccination (not recorded which). This clonotype originated in a woman aged 18-35 years who received the yellow fever vaccine. The rearrangement links TRBV6-1 to TRBJ2-3; D is uncertain. CDR3 DNA sequence: TGTGCCAGCAGTGAAGAATCCGGCACAGATACGCAGTATTTT. Its protein is CASSEESGTDTQYF.